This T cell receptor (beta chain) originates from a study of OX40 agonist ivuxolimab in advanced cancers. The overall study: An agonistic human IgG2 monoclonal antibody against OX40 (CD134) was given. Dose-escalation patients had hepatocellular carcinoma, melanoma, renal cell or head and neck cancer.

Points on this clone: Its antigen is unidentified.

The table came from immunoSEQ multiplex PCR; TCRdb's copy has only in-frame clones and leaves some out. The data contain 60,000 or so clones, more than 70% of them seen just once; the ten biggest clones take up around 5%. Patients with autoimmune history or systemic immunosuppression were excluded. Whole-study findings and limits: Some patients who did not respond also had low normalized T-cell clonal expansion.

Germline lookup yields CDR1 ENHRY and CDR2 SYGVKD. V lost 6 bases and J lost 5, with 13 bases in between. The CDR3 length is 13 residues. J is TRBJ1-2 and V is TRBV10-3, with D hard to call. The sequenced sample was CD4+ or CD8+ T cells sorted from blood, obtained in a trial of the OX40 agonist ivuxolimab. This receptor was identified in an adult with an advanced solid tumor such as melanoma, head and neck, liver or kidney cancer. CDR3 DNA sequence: TGTGCCATCAGCGAGGCGGAGGTTTATGGCTACACCTTC. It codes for CAISEAEVYGYTF.